This is a list of T cell receptor beta chains from one sample in a study of OX40 agonist ivuxolimab in advanced cancers. Method: immunoSEQ multiplex PCR; TCRdb's copy keeps in-frame clones and lacks some. The profile covers nearly 80,000 clones, with roughly 81% appearing a single time and roughly 25% taken by the ten largest. This sample comprised CD4+ or CD8+ T cells sorted from blood, obtained in a trial of the OX40 agonist ivuxolimab. The source of these receptors is an adult with an advanced solid tumor such as melanoma, head and neck, liver or kidney cancer. The CDR3 runs from the conserved cysteine through the conserved F or W. The order of the fields is J gene, clone size, V gene, D gene, CDR3 DNA, CDR3 protein. A D gene is named only where the DNA matches it firmly. Only some rows state a clone size, as once, few, many or a class for expanded clones.

>TRBJ1-2|-|TRBV5-1|TRBD1
TGCGCCAGCAGCTGGGGGCCGGGACAGTCTAACTATGGCTACACCTTC
CASSWGPGQSNYGYTF
>TRBJ2-3|-|TRBV5-1|TRBD2
TGCGCCAGCAGCCTAGGGACTAGCGGGACAACAGATACGCAGTATTTT
CASSLGTSGTTDTQYF
>TRBJ1-4|-|TRBV19|-
TGTGCCAGTAGTGGGACTTGGGGTATTATCGATGAAAAACTGTTTTTT
CASSGTWGIIDEKLFF
>TRBJ1-1|-|TRBV7-2|-
TGTGCCAGCAGCTTAATTGCGACTGAAGCTTTCTTT
CASSLIATEAFF
>TRBJ1-5|-|TRBV28|-
TGTGCCAGCAGTTATAATGCACGGGGACAAACTTTCTATCAGCCCCAGCATTTT
CASSYNARGQTFYQPQHF
>TRBJ1-2|-|TRBV9|TRBD1
TGTGCCAGCAGCGGTATGGGGACAGCCAGGTTTGCCTATGGCTACACCTTC
CASSGMGTARFAYGYTF
>TRBJ2-7|-|TRBV29-1|TRBD1
TGCAGCGTTGAAAAGGGGGCATTCTACGAGCAGTACTTC
CSVEKGAFYEQYF
>TRBJ1-5|-|TRBV18|-
TGTGCCAGCTCCTCCGATGCAAATCAGCCCCAGCATTTT
CASSSDANQPQHF
>TRBJ1-3|once|TRBV19|-
TGTGCCAGTAGTATGGGGCAGAACTCTGGAAACACCATATATTTT
CASSMGQNSGNTIYF
>TRBJ2-7|-|TRBV11-2|TRBD2
TGTGCCAGCAGCTTGACTTCGACTAGCGGGAGATTTAACGAGCAGTACTTC
CASSLTSTSGRFNEQYF
>TRBJ1-2|-|TRBV2|-
TGTGCCAGCAGTGAAGCGCAGGGATATGGCTACACCTTC
CASSEAQGYGYTF
>TRBJ2-7|-|TRBV10-3|TRBD1
TGTGCCATCAGTGATCCCGGGACAGGGGCCCACGAGCAGTACTTC
CAISDPGTGAHEQYF
>TRBJ2-1|-|TRBV5-6|-
TGTGCCAGCAGCGCCTTTACAGGTCCTCGGGAGTTCTTC
CASSAFTGPREFF
>TRBJ1-5|-|TRBV7-9|TRBD1
TGTGCCAGCAGCTCGCATATCGGGACAGGGAGGATCCAGAATCAGCCCCAGCATTTT
CASSSHIGTGRIQNQPQHF
>TRBJ2-7|-|TRBV4-3|-
TGCGCCAGCAGCCAAGATATGAGGGACGGTACCTACGAGCAGTACTTC
CASSQDMRDGTYEQYF
>TRBJ1-2|-|TRBV7-8|TRBD1
TGTGCCAGCAGCTTTAGGGACAGCACCTTCTACACCTTC
CASSFRDSTFYTF
>TRBJ1-1|-|TRBV29-1|TRBD1
TGCAGCGTTACCAGGGGGCAGAACACTGAAGCTTTCTTT
CSVTRGQNTEAFF
>TRBJ2-3|-|TRBV14|TRBD2
TGTGCCAGCAGTCGGGACTATTTCGAATCACAGCATACGCAGTATTTT
CASSRDYFESQHTQYF
>TRBJ1-1|-|TRBV29-1|-
TGCAGCGTTGCAACCCCTAGAGGGGACGGCACTGAAGCTTTCTTT
CSVATPRGDGTEAFF
>TRBJ2-7|-|TRBV7-2|-
TGTGCCAGCAGCTTAGTTGGGGGGCTAGCGTACGAGCAGTACTTC
CASSLVGGLAYEQYF
>TRBJ2-5|-|TRBV18|-
TGTGCCAGCTCTTTTAATGGCGGGGCCGTCCAAGAGACCCAGTACTTC
CASSFNGGAVQETQYF
>TRBJ1-1|-|TRBV30|-
TGTGCCTGGAGTCAGGGGTTCGACACTGAAGCTTTCTTT
CAWSQGFDTEAFF
>TRBJ2-5|-|TRBV30|TRBD2
TGTGCCTGGGAAACTAGCGGGAGAGGATCCCAGTACTTC
CAWETSGRGSQYF
>TRBJ2-5|-|TRBV2|-
TGTGCCAGCAGTGAAGCTAGTTGGGCGACAGGGACCTTCGGGGGGACCCAGTACTTC
CASSEASWATGTFGGTQYF
>TRBJ2-7|-|TRBV5-5|-
TGTGCCAGCAGCTTGAGCGAGGCACTATTTTACGAGCAGTACTTC
CASSLSEALFYEQYF
>TRBJ1-4|once|TRBV19|-
TGTGCCAGTAGTATAACGAGGGGCTGGAATGAAAAACTGTTTTTT
CASSITRGWNEKLFF
>TRBJ2-5|-|TRBV6-5|TRBD1
TGTGCCAGCAGTTACTCGGTGGGACAGCGAGGGGAGACCCAGTACTTC
CASSYSVGQRGETQYF
>TRBJ2-3|-|TRBV6-1|-
TGTGCCAGCAGTGAGCCGGGCACAGATACGCAGTATTTT
CASSEPGTDTQYF
>TRBJ2-7|few|TRBV10-3|TRBD2
TGTGCCATCGCTCCGGGACTAGACTACGAGCAGTACTTC
CAIAPGLDYEQYF
>TRBJ2-1|-|TRBV29-1|-
TGCAGCGTTAAACCTAGGGACTTCTCAAGCTCCTACAATGAGCAGTTCTTC
CSVKPRDFSSSYNEQFF
>TRBJ2-3|-|TRBV6-5|-
TGTGCCAGCAGTTACGGGGGCACAGATACGCAGTATTTT
CASSYGGTDTQYF
>TRBJ2-1|-|TRBV5-1|-
TGCGCCAGCAGCTTGGGGCCCTCGTCGGACAATGAGCAGTTCTTC
CASSLGPSSDNEQFF
>TRBJ1-1|-|TRBV6-5|-
TGTGCCAGCAGTTATAGCGGGTACGCTGAAGCTTTCTTT
CASSYSGYAEAFF
>TRBJ2-7|-|TRBV11-2|TRBD1
TGTGCCAGCAGCTTAGGCGGGGGACAGGGAATCTACGAGCAGTACTTC
CASSLGGGQGIYEQYF
>TRBJ2-1|-|TRBV7-8|-
TGTGCCAGCAGCCCAATAGAGGGGGAGCAGTTCTTC
CASSPIEGEQFF
>TRBJ1-1|-|TRBV19|TRBD1
TGTGCCAGTAGTAGGTCGGCAGGGGGTGAAGGCACTGAAGCTTTCTTT
CASSRSAGGEGTEAFF
>TRBJ2-1|-|TRBV6-6|TRBD2
TGTGCCAGCAAACAGGGACTAGCGGTCTACAATGAGCAGTTCTTC
CASKQGLAVYNEQFF
>TRBJ2-3|-|TRBV27|-
TGTGCCAGCAGTTTTGCGGGGCTTCCAACAGATACGCAGTATTTT
CASSFAGLPTDTQYF
>TRBJ2-1|-|TRBV11-2|-
TGTGCCAGCAGCTTAGTAAGGGGGGCTGACTACAATGAGCAGTTCTTC
CASSLVRGADYNEQFF
>TRBJ2-5|few|TRBV5-4|-
TGTGCCAGCAGCCCCTCTTCGGGCTCCCAAGGGGAGACCCAGTACTTC
CASSPSSGSQGETQYF
>TRBJ2-1|-|TRBV6-1|-
TGTGCCAGCAGTGCCATTCCCACAGGGACGGAGCAGTTCTTC
CASSAIPTGTEQFF
>TRBJ2-1|-|TRBV5-4|TRBD2
TGTGCCAGCAGCCCGGGGACTAGCGGGATTGTAAATGAGCAGTTCTTC
CASSPGTSGIVNEQFF
>TRBJ2-7|-|TRBV5-1|-
TGCGCCAGCAGCTTCCTTGGGGCCTACGAGCAGTACTTC
CASSFLGAYEQYF
>TRBJ2-3|-|TRBV27|TRBD2
TGTGCCAGCGGACGACTAGCGGGGGGTATCGGGACAGATACGCAGTATTTT
CASGRLAGGIGTDTQYF
>TRBJ1-2|-|TRBV7-8|-
TGTGCCAGCAGGTCAAGGGGTTGGGATGGCTACACCTTC
CASRSRGWDGYTF
>TRBJ1-6|-|TRBV11-2|-
TGTGCCAGCAGCTTAATAATGGGGTCACCCCTCCACTTT
CASSLIMGSPLHF
>TRBJ1-5|-|TRBV10-3|-
TGTGCCATCAGTGAGTCTACAGGGAAGAGCAATCAGCCCCAGCATTTT
CAISESTGKSNQPQHF
>TRBJ2-1|-|TRBV4-1|TRBD2
TGCGCCAGCAGCCCACTAGCGGGGCCCTCCTACAATGAGCAGTTCTTC
CASSPLAGPSYNEQFF
>TRBJ2-1|-|TRBV5-6|-
TGTGCCAGCAGCTTGGGAAGCGGAACCCCGTTCTTC
CASSLGSGTPFF
>TRBJ2-1|-|TRBV10-1|-
TGCGCCAGCAGACGAGCGGATTCTCCAAGCTCCTACAATGAGCAGTTCTTC
CASRRADSPSSYNEQFF
>TRBJ2-5|-|TRBV2|-
TGTGCCAGCAGGGACTTACAAGAGACCCAGTACTTC
CASRDLQETQYF
>TRBJ1-2|-|TRBV6-5|-
TGTGCCAGCAGTCCCGGGATCCCGGCTAACTATGGCTACACCTTC
CASSPGIPANYGYTF
>TRBJ2-7|-|TRBV2|-
TGTGCCAGCAAGCAGGGCTCCTACGAGCAGTACTTC
CASKQGSYEQYF